Sequencing of this TCR beta chain was carried out in a study of shared clonotypes between healthy human individuals. Naive CD8 populations comprised CD45RO-negative cells positively selected for CCR7, excluding terminally differentiated effector memory CD45RA+ cells. As regards this clone: Its antigen is currently unknown.

Germline CDR1 reads MDHEN; CDR2 reads SYDVKM. The CDR3 sequence is 14 residues long. V lost 5 bases to trimming and J lost 7 bases, with 15 bases between them. Study-level points and caveats: Sharing across a handful of donors was seen in roughly 5% of naive CD4 clonotypes. Among donors, clonotype sharing was expected to be affected by sequencing depth.

Several immunoSEQ 96-well plates shared each subset's DNA, each plate a replicate. Here immunoSEQ multiplex PCR was the method, and the copy in TCRdb shows in-frame clones only, minus some. The sample has around 1.9 million clones; more than 85% are singletons. The V and J genes are TRBV28 and TRBJ2-1, with a possible D match to TRBD2 (6 bases). This receptor was obtained from a man aged 18 to 30 in good health. Some clones in this sample may be carry-over from other donors' samples. The sequencing sample was made of naive CD8+ T cells from PBMCs. The CDR3 DNA reads as TGTGCCAGCAGTCCCGCCGGGACTGATAATGAGCAGTTCTTC. Its translation: CASSPAGTDNEQFF. Full variable domain (rest looked up from reference TRBV28 and TRBJ2-1): DVKVTQSSRYLVKRTGEKVFLECVQDMDHENMFWYRQDPGLGLRLIYFSYDVKMKEKGDIPEGYSVSREKKERFSLILESASTNQTSMYLCASSPAGTDNEQFFGPGTRLTVL.